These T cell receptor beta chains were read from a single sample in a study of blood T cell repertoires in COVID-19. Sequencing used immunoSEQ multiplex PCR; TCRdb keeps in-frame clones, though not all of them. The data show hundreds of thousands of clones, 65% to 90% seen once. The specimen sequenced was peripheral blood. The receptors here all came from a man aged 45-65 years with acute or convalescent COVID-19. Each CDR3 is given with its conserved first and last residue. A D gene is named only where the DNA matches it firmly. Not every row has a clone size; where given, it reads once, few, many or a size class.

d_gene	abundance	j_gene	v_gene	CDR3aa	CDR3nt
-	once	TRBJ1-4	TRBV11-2	CASSPWGRGNHRYEKLFF	TGTGCCAGCAGCCCTTGGGGCAGGGGAAATCATCGATATGAAAAACTGTTTTTT
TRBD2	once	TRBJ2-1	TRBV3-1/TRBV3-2	CASSPRTGGPNEQFF	TGTGCCAGCAGCCCACGGACGGGGGGGCCTAATGAGCAGTTCTTC
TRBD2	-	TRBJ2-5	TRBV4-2	CASSPRIWLADQETQYF	TGTGCCAGCAGCCCCCGGATTTGGCTAGCGGACCAAGAGACCCAGTACTTC
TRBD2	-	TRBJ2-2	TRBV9	CASSVQAGGGTGELFF	TGTGCCAGCAGCGTCCAAGCGGGGGGTGGGACCGGGGAGCTGTTTTTT
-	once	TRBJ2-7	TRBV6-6	CASSTSGTPYEQYF	TGTGCCAGCAGTACCTCCGGGACTCCCTACGAGCAGTACTTC
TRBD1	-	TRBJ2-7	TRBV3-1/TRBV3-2	CASSQARGTGVREQYF	TGTGCCAGCAGCCAAGCCCGCGGGACAGGGGTGAGGGAGCAGTACTTC
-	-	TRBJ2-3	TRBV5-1	CASSPPRGNTDTQYF	TGCGCCAGCAGTCCTCCCCGAGGGAACACAGATACGCAGTATTTT
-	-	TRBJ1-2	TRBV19	CASTRALRGQGYGYTF	TGTGCCAGTACCAGAGCCCTCAGGGGTCAGGGCTATGGCTACACCTTC
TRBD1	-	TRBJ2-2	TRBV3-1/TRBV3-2	CASSQGQGVIRELFF	TGTGCCAGCAGCCAGGGACAGGGGGTGATAAGGGAGCTGTTTTTT
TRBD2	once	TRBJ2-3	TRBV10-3	CAISEGPSGGTDTQYF	TGTGCCATCAGTGAGGGGCCTAGCGGGGGAACAGATACGCAGTATTTT
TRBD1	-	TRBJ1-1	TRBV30	CAWNRDRVTEAFF	TGTGCCTGGAACCGAGACAGGGTCACTGAAGCTTTCTTT
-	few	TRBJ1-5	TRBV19	CASSVRDWGQPQHF	TGTGCCAGCTCCGTCAGGGATTGGGGACAGCCCCAGCATTTT